A selection of T cell receptor beta chains follows, all from one sample in a study of cytomegalovirus exposure and HLA in healthy donors. Generated by immunoSEQ multiplex PCR, the TCRdb table keeps only in-frame clones and is missing some. Seen here are under 300,000 clones, around 86% observed once, and the top ten hold around 1.2%. Sequencing input: PBMCs. The receptor set was obtained from a woman aged 30 to 39 in good health and CMV-seropositive. Both conserved end residues are part of each CDR3. Each record gives: J gene, V gene, D gene, clone size, CDR3 protein, CDR3 DNA. A D gene is named only where the DNA matches it firmly. Clone sizes are given selectively: once, few, many, or a class where the clone is expanded.

TRBJ1-4 TRBV29-1 . . CSVGQTEINEKLFF TGCAGCGTTGGCCAGACAGAGATTAATGAAAAACTGTTTTTT
TRBJ2-3 TRBV18 . . CASSPGEGGDTQYF TGTGCCAGCTCACCTGGGGAAGGGGGAGATACGCAGTATTTT
TRBJ2-7 TRBV27 TRBD2 . CASSPSAGPLVYEQYF TGTGCCAGCAGCCCTTCAGCGGGACCCCTTGTGTACGAGCAGTACTTC
TRBJ2-5 TRBV13 . . CASSPLAQETQYF TGTGCCAGCAGCCCCCTGGCTCAAGAGACCCAGTACTTC
TRBJ2-7 TRBV4-1 TRBD2 . CASSQGLADTYEQYF TGCGCCAGCAGCCAAGGGCTAGCGGATACCTACGAGCAGTACTTC
TRBJ2-1 TRBV27 TRBD2 . CASSFKREGPFFF TGTGCCAGCAGTTTCAAGCGGGAGGGCCCCTTTTTCTTC
TRBJ1-1 TRBV6-1 . . CASSEGRGTEAFF TGTGCCAGCAGCGAAGGTCGGGGCACTGAAGCTTTCTTT
TRBJ1-1 TRBV6-6 . . CASSYEGQTTEAFF TGTGCCAGCAGTTACGAAGGACAGACCACTGAAGCTTTCTTT
TRBJ2-7 TRBV7-9 TRBD1 . CASSLTGTGENEQYF TGTGCCAGCAGCCTTACTGGGACAGGGGAGAACGAGCAGTACTTC
TRBJ2-7 TRBV11-3 TRBD1 . CASSLEGTASYEQYF TGTGCCAGCAGCTTAGAAGGGACAGCCTCCTACGAGCAGTACTTC
TRBJ2-3 TRBV9 TRBD2 . CASSVEGTSALDTQYF TGTGCCAGCAGCGTAGAAGGGACTAGCGCCTTGGATACGCAGTATTTT
TRBJ2-7 TRBV6-6 . . CASSSGTYSYEQYF TGTGCCAGCAGTTCCGGGACATACTCCTACGAGCAGTACTTC
TRBJ1-5 TRBV10-3 . . CAISESPLDNQPQHF TGTGCCATCAGTGAGAGTCCACTCGACAATCAGCCCCAGCATTTT
TRBJ2-7 TRBV13 TRBD1 . CASSYRDRAEEQYF TGTGCCAGCAGCTACCGGGACAGGGCGGAAGAGCAGTACTTC
TRBJ2-5 TRBV29-1 . . CSVQGQETQYF TGCAGCGTACAGGGCCAAGAGACCCAGTACTTC
TRBJ1-2 TRBV5-3 TRBD1 . CARSLRTGRANGYTF TGTGCCAGAAGCTTAAGGACAGGCCGGGCTAATGGCTACACCTTC
TRBJ1-2 TRBV28 . . CASRIGSGNGGYTF TGTGCCAGCAGGATAGGATCAGGGAATGGTGGCTACACCTTC
TRBJ2-7 TRBV27 . many CASHDWISYEQYF TGTGCCAGCCACGACTGGATCTCCTACGAGCAGTACTTC
TRBJ1-1 TRBV5-1 . . CASSLKDSTDTEAFF TGCGCCAGCAGCTTGAAGGACAGTACGGACACTGAAGCTTTCTTT
TRBJ2-2 TRBV2 TRBD2 . CASIGLAGETGELFF TGTGCCAGCATCGGTCTAGCGGGAGAGACCGGGGAGCTGTTTTTT
TRBJ2-7 TRBV20-1 . . CSASSYEQYF TGCAGTGCTAGCAGCTACGAGCAGTACTTC
TRBJ2-3 TRBV15 TRBD2 once CATSRAPGGWDGDTQYF TGTGCCACCAGCAGAGCTCCGGGAGGATGGGACGGGGATACGCAGTATTTT
TRBJ2-7 TRBV10-3 TRBD1 . CAISPDRGLVQYF TGTGCCATCAGTCCCGACAGGGGGCTGGTGCAGTACTTC
TRBJ2-6 TRBV27 . . CAVLGAASGANVLTF TGTGCAGTCCTTGGGGCGGCCTCTGGGGCCAACGTCCTGACTTTC
TRBJ2-7 TRBV12-2 . few CASTGQGLHEQYF TGTGCAAGTACCGGTCAGGGCCTCCACGAGCAGTACTTC
TRBJ2-1 TRBV7-3 TRBD2 . CASSPGLAGAKQFF TGTGCCAGCAGCCCAGGACTAGCGGGAGCGAAGCAGTTCTTC
TRBJ1-2 TRBV5-4 . . CASSPDSNYGYTF TGTGCCAGCAGCCCCGACAGTAACTATGGCTACACCTTC
TRBJ2-5 TRBV11-2 . . CASSLDPKETQYF TGTGCCAGCAGCTTAGATCCTAAAGAGACCCAGTACTTC
TRBJ1-2 TRBV5-1 TRBD1 . CASSGETGYGYTF TGCGCCAGCAGCGGGGAGACAGGGTATGGCTACACCTTC
TRBJ2-3 TRBV5-6 . . CASMRTDYWGLVTDTQYF TGTGCCAGTATGCGGACAGACTATTGGGGATTAGTCACAGATACGCAGTATTTT
TRBJ2-1 TRBV9 . . CASSVDSRAEQFF TGTGCCAGCAGCGTAGATTCCAGGGCTGAGCAGTTCTTC
TRBJ2-7 TRBV18 . . CASSPAQAGTTYEQYF TGTGCCAGCTCCCCCGCCCAGGCGGGAACGACCTACGAGCAGTACTTC
TRBJ2-2 TRBV19 TRBD2 . CASSILAGGGGELFF TGTGCCAGTAGTATTCTAGCGGGAGGTGGCGGGGAGCTGTTTTTT